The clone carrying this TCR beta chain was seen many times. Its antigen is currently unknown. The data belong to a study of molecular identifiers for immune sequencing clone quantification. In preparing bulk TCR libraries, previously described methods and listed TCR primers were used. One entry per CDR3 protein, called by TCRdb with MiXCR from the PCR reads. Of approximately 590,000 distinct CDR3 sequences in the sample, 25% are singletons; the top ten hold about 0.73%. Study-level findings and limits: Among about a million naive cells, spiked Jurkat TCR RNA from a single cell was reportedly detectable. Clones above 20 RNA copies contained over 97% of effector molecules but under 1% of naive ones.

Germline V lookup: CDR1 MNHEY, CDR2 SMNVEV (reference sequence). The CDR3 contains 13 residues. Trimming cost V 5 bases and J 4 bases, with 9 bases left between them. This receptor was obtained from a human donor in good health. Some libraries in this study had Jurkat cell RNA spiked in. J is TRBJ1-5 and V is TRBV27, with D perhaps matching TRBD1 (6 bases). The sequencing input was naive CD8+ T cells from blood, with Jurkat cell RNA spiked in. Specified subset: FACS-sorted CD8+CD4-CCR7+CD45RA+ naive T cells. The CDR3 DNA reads TGTGCCAGCAGTCTCCAGGGGAATCAGCCCCAGCATTTT. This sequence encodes CASSLQGNQPQHF.